This T cell receptor (beta chain) was retrieved from a study of blood T cell repertoires in COVID-19 (dated by TCRdb to 2018 to 2021). Some background on the complete study: The collaborator samples originated in the United States, Italy and Spain and spanned the acute and convalescent phases of COVID-19. The material from the prospective study consisted of cDNA or gDNA derived from T cells, B-cell-depleted T cells, or PBMCs. The dataset comprised deeply sampled blood TCRbeta repertoires from subjects exposed to, actively infected with, or recovered from COVID-19. The repertoires were made available in a free public database intended to serve as a resource for research on the immune response to SARS-CoV-2. The samples were drawn from the first 160 participants of the ongoing ImmuneRACE study and from 1,254 subjects provided by 6 global collaborators. Nearly every sample came with metadata listing a de-identified subject ID, COVID-19 status, age in years and sex. Where available, HLA class I and class II types were obtained from metadata supplied by the sample provider rather than from assay-based typing.

The germline V gene gives CDR1 as SQVTM and CDR2 as ANQGSEA. Cut back by 1 base and 0 bases, the V and J ends lie 16 bases apart. The CDR3 holds 17 amino acids from the cysteine to the phenylalanine. The kept DNA is CDR3 alone, 51 bases in frame from the first base. Broader findings and caveats from the paper: How much clinical and demographic metadata was included differed by source and by participant, and the metadata was provided uncurated.

In the prospective study, participants were about 18 to 90 years old, resided in about two dozen geographic areas of the United States, and were enrolled through a virtual design. Cohort assignment in the prospective study relied on participant-reported clinical history from a screening survey and a study questionnaire. In the prospective study, whole blood, serum and a nasopharyngeal or oropharyngeal swab were collected from each participant by mobile phlebotomists. Prospective study participants could optionally give additional blood draws and questionnaires over a roughly 2-month period. Before DNA extraction, blood samples from the prospective study were shipped at room temperature or frozen. As regards this clone: The clone's antigen remains unknown. Base qualities are not provided; no much larger clone lies one nucleotide away.

TCRbeta CDR3 regions were amplified from genomic DNA by means of the immunoSEQ Assay, a bias-controlled multiplex PCR. The published analysis was carried out like this. Nucleated cell counts per sample were estimated from amplification of reference gene primers within the assay. To quantify the absolute abundance of each unique TCRbeta CDR3 rearrangement, sequence reads were collapsed and filtered. For each sample, productive Simpson clonality was calculated as the square root of Simpson's diversity index over productive rearrangements. TCRdb took this table from immuneACCESS and kept in-frame rearrangements with V and J called. Such tables lack part of the clones; where checked against another copy, unresolved V genes explain under half of the gap, and the rest is unexplained. V and J calls and clone size come straight from that table; D and trimming were deduced from the DNA. This sample has 120,000 to 150,000 clones in its table, and over 75% of those were observed once. Approximately 1.3% of the sample is taken by the ten largest.

What was sequenced was PBMCs or T cells enriched from blood (not recorded which). Recombination linked TRBV29-1 to TRBJ2-1, with a tentative D gene TRBD2 over 6 matching bases. The clonotype comes from a woman aged 30 to 39 with acute COVID-19. The CDR3 protein is CSVEAPKTGVSYNEQFF. The bases are TGCAGCGTTGAAGCCCCAAAGACGGGAGTCTCCTACAATGAGCAGTTCTTC.